Listed here are 18 T cell receptor beta chains from one sample, sequenced in a study of cytomegalovirus exposure and HLA in healthy donors. Use of 60 Vbeta and 13 Jbeta primers characterized the PCR. TCRdb's copy holds only in-frame clones and misses some; the assay was immunoSEQ multiplex PCR. The sample has 84,000 or so clones; roughly 73% are singletons. The sequenced sample was PBMCs. The receptor set was obtained from a boy between 5 and 17 years old in good health and CMV-seronegative.

The V call is TRBV5-4, the J call TRBJ2-2, with D tentatively TRBD2 (6 bases). Germline V lookup: CDR1 SGHNT, CDR2 YYREEE (reference sequence). Trimming took off 0 bases at V and 4 bases at J, with 16 bases between the two ends. This CDR3 comprises 17 residues. CDR3 residues: CASSLGGRTISTGELFF. The CDR3, as DNA: TGTGCCAGCAGCTTGGGGGGACGGACTATAAGCACCGGGGAGCTGTTTTTT.

V is TRBV10-1 and J is TRBJ2-3, with TRBD1 as a possible D gene (7 bases). Germline lookup yields CDR1 WNHNN and CDR2 SYGVQD (reference sequence). V lost 9 bases and J lost 6, with 13 bases in between. The CDR3 runs to 12 residues. The CDR3 DNA is TGCGCCAGTGCCCCAGGGGGGGATACGCAGTATTTT. Translating it yields CASAPGGDTQYF.

The V call is TRBV6-1, the J call TRBJ1-5; D is unresolved. Germline V gene data show CDR1 as MNHNS and CDR2 as SASEGT. The CDR3 covers 15 residues. Trimming took 1 base from V and 0 from J, leaving 7 bases between them. The CDR3 DNA sequence: TGTGCCAGCAGTGAAGTTTTGAGTAGCAATCAGCCCCAGCATTTT. Protein product: CASSEVLSSNQPQHF.

The CDR3 coding sequence is TGTGCCAGCAGCCCATGGACTAGCGGGACATACAATGAGCAGTTCTTC. It is translated as CASSPWTSGTYNEQFF. The genes are TRBV7-9 and TRBJ2-1; 12 bases line up with TRBD2. The CDR3 extends over 16 amino acids. J lost 4 bases, V lost 5 bases, and 6 bases had no gene match. Germline CDR1 SEHNR, CDR2 FQNEAQ (reference sequence).

V usage is TRBV29-1 and J usage is TRBJ1-1; D gene unclear. The germline gives CDR1 SQVTM, CDR2 ANQGSEA. The CDR3 totals 12 residues. The germline V and J ends were trimmed by 4 bases and 7 bases, with 13 bases remaining between them. CDR3 coding DNA: TGCAGCGTTGGTTGGACGGGGTTTGAAGCTTTCTTT. Translation gives CSVGWTGFEAFF.

The chain joins TRBV13 to TRBJ1-1, with D uncertain. Germline V gene sequence: CDR1 PRHDT, CDR2 FYEKMQ (reference sequence). The CDR3 consists of 14 residues. V was clipped by 5 bases and J by 1 base, with 11 bases between them. The chain's CDR3 is CASSPYSGNTEAFF. The CDR3 coding sequence is TGTGCCAGCAGCCCCTATTCGGGGAACACTGAAGCTTTCTTT.

This chain connects TRBV7-3 to TRBJ1-1, with a possible D match to TRBD1 (5 bases). The V gene's germline CDR1 is SGHTA and CDR2 FQGTGA. The length of the CDR3 is 14 residues. Trimming removed 5 bases at V and 4 bases at J, with 14 bases between. The CDR3 coding sequence is TGTGCCAGCAGCGCCAACGGACAAACCACTGAAGCTTTCTTT. It codes for CASSANGQTTEAFF.

The rearrangement links TRBV5-4 to TRBJ2-3, with 11 bases aligning to TRBD2. The CDR3 has 12 amino acids. V shed 4 bases, J shed 12 bases, and the junction held 4 bases outside the gene matches. In germline, CDR1 is SGHNT, CDR2 YYREEE (reference sequence). CDR3 amino acids: CASSGTSGPQYF. The CDR3 DNA is TGTGCCAGCAGCGGGACTAGCGGCCCACAGTATTTT.

The V and J genes are TRBV5-4 and TRBJ1-2; D possibly corresponds to TRBD1 (6 bases). V was cut by 0 bases and J by 2 bases, with 20 bases left in between. CDR3 length equals 18 residues. Germline CDR1 is SGHNT and CDR2 is YYREEE (reference sequence). The CDR3 sequence is CASSLEGTPTTSNYGYTF. The DNA for the CDR3 is TGTGCCAGCAGCTTGGAAGGGACACCTACCACGTCCAACTATGGCTACACCTTC.

V is TRBV5-4 and J is TRBJ1-3; D is undetermined. The CDR3 is 14 amino acids. The V and J ends lost 0 bases and 4 bases respectively, with 8 bases between them. Germline CDR1 reads SGHNT; CDR2 reads YYREEE (reference sequence). The CDR3: CASSLAGSGNTIYF. For the CDR3, the DNA is TGTGCCAGCAGCTTGGCCGGGTCAGGAAACACCATATATTTT.

The gene calls are TRBV4-2 and TRBJ2-7; D not certain. Germline values: CDR1 LGHNA, CDR2 YNFKEQ. The CDR3 has 16 amino acids. V lost 1 base to trimming and J lost 5 bases, with 18 bases between them. The CDR3 DNA is TGTGCCAGCAGCCAAGTAGGTCGAGGTTCGGTCGACGAGCAGTACTTC. This encodes CASSQVGRGSVDEQYF.

This clone was seen once. The V and J genes are TRBV18 and TRBJ1-2, with TRBD1 matching over 8 bases. Germline CDR1 reads KGHSH; CDR2 reads LQKENI. The ends lost 0 bases at V and 7 bases at J; junction bases unmatched: 10. The CDR3 consists of 16 residues. The CDR3 is CASSPPNGQGEAGYTF. The CDR3 DNA follows: TGTGCCAGCTCACCACCTAACGGACAGGGAGAGGCTGGCTACACCTTC.

The chain combines TRBV6-6 with TRBJ2-1; TRBD2 aligns across 9 bases. Germline V CDR1 and CDR2: MNHNY, SVGAGI (reference sequence). The J segment lost 4 bases and the V segment lost 5 bases, leaving 6 bases of the junction unmatched. CDR3 length: 15 amino acids. The CDR3 here is CASSHRLAEYNEQFF. CDR3 DNA: TGTGCCAGCAGTCACCGACTAGCGGAATACAATGAGCAGTTCTTC.

Only one count was recorded for this clone. The chain uses TRBV4-3 and TRBJ2-3; D is possibly TRBD2 (5 bases). Germline V CDR1 and CDR2: LGHNA, YSLEER. CDR3 length equals 16 residues. Between the trimmed V and J ends, which lost 0 bases and 2 bases, there was a span of 12 bases. The CDR3 spells CASSQEADGLTDTQYF. The DNA for the CDR3 is TGCGCCAGCAGCCAAGAGGCGGACGGACTCACAGATACGCAGTATTTT.

The J gene is TRBJ1-1, the V gene TRBV29-1, with 7 bases that match TRBD1. Losses at the gene ends were 8 bases for V and 1 base for J; bases not matched to a gene: 13. This CDR3 has 15 residues. Germline CDR1 reads SQVTM; CDR2 reads ANQGSEA. The CDR3 DNA reads as TGCAGCTCAATAGGGGGCCGGGGGGGGAACACTGAAGCTTTCTTT. Its protein is CSSIGGRGGNTEAFF.

The gene calls are TRBV7-8 and TRBJ2-7; D possibly corresponds to TRBD1 (6 bases). V was clipped by 5 bases and J by 0 bases, with 20 bases between them. Germline V lookup: CDR1 SGHVS, CDR2 FQNEAQ. The CDR3 is 17 amino acids. CDR3 sequence (DNA): TGTGCCAGCAGCCTAAGGCGTGGGCAGGGGAGCTCCTACGAGCAGTACTTC. Translation: CASSLRRGQGSSYEQYF.

The CDR3 here is CARVDRVTQYF. The DNA for the CDR3 is TGTGCCAGGGTCGACAGGGTCACGCAGTATTTT. The chain carries TRBV11-3 and TRBJ2-3; 7 nucleotides line up with TRBD1. V was clipped by 9 bases and J by 9 bases; unmatched bases: 6. The length of the CDR3 is 11 residues. CDR1 and CDR2 (germline): SGHNT, YENEEA.

This chain connects TRBV18 to TRBJ1-2; D perhaps matches TRBD1 (5 bases). This CDR3 has 14 residues. CDR1 and CDR2 (germline): KGHSH, LQKENI. V lost 6 bases, J lost 3 bases, and 14 bases lay in between. CDR3 protein: CASSQAIRDYGYTF. The CDR3 DNA follows: TGTGCCAGCTCCCAAGCTATCAGGGACTATGGCTACACCTTC.